This record concerns one TCR beta chain sequence. Its antigen is not identified. These data originate in a study of monozygotic twins with inflammatory bowel disease. General study findings and limits: The analysis yielded no support for one strong signal or clonotype associated with IBD. Repertoire similarity did not differ between concordant and discordant twins, possibly owing to limited power.

Germline V gene sequence: CDR1 SGDLS, CDR2 YYNGEE. The CDR3 is made up of 13 amino acids. Across eight separate reactions for each sample, cDNA was made. Template-switch reactions added UMIs with a 6-nucleotide sample barcode. No DNA is given; TCRdb re-called the 5' RACE reads and lists each CDR3 protein once. In total, the table holds some 450,000 distinct CDR3 sequences. The receptor comes from a human donor with ulcerative colitis or Crohn's disease, or a healthy co-twin of an affected twin (not recorded which). This rearrangement joins TRBV9 to TRBJ1-1. Sequenced sample: blood. The CDR3 protein is CASSVEEITEAFF.